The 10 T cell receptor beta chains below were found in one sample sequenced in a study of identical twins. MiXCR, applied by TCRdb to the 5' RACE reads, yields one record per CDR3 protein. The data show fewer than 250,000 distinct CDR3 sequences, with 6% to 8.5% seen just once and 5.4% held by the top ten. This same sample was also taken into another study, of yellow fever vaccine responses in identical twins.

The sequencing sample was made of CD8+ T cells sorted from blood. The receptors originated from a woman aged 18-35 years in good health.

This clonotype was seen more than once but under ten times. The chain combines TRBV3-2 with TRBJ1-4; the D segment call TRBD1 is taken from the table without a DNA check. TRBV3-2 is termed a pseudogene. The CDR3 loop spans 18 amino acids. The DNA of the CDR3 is TGTACCATCTGCGTTGTGGGCGGAAGCCGGTCAACTAATGAAAAACTGTTTTTT. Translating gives CTICVVGGSRSTNEKLFF.

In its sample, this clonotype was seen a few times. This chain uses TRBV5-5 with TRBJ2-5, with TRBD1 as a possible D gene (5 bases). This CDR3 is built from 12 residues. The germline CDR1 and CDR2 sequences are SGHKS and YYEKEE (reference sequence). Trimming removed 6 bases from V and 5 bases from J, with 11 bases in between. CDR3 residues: CASNHQGETQYF. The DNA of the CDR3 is TGTGCCAGCAACCATCAGGGTGAGACCCAGTACTTC.

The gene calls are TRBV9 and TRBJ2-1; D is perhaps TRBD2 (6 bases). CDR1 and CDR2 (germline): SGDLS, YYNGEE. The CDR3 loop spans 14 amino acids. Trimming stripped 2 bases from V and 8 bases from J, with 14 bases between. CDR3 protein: CASSVEGAPDEQFF. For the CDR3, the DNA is TGTGCCAGCAGCGTGGAGGGCGCGCCGGATGAGCAGTTCTTC.

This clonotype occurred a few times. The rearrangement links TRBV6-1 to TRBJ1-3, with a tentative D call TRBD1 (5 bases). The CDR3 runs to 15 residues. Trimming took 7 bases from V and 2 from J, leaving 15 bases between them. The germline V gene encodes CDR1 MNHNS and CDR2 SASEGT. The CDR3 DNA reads TGTGCCAGCACCTTGGGTGGGGGGGCTGGAAACACCATATATTTT. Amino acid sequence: CASTLGGGAGNTIYF.

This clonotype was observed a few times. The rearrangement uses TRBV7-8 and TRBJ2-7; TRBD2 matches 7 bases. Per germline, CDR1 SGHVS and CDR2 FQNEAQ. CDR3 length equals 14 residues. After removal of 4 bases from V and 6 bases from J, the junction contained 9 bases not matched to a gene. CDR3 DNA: TGTGCCAGCAGCTCCGGGTTGGGGGGGGGCGAGCAGTACTTC. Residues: CASSSGLGGGEQYF.

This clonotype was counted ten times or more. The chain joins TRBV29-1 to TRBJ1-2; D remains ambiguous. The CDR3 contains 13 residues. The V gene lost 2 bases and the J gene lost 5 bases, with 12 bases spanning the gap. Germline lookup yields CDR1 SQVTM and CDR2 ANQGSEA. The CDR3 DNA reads TGCAGCGTTGAATCTAGTGATCCGTATGGCTACACCTTC. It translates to CSVESSDPYGYTF.

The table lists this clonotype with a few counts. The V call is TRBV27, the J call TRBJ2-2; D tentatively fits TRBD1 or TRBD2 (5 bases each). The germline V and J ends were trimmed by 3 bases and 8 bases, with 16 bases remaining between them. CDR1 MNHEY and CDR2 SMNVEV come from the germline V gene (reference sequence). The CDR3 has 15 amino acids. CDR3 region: CASSFPPGPKGELFF. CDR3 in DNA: TGTGCCAGCAGTTTTCCCCCGGGGCCGAAGGGGGAGCTGTTTTTT.

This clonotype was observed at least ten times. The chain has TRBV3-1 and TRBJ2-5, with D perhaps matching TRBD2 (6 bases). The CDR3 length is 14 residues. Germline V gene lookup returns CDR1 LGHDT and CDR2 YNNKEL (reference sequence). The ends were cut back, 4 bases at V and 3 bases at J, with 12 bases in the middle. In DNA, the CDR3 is TGTGCCAGCAGCCCTCCGGGAGAAGAAGAGACCCAGTACTTC. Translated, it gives CASSPPGEEETQYF.

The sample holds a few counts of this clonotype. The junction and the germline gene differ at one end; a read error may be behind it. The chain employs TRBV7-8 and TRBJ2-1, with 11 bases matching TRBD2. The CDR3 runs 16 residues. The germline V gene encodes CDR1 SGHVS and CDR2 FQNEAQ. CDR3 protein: CASSLPGLAEYNEQFF. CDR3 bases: TGTGCCAGCAGCTTACCGGGACTAGCGGAATACAATGAGCAGTTCTTT.

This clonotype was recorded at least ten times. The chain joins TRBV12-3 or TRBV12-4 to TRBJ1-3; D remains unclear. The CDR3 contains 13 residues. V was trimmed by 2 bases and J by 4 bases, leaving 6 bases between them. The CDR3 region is CASSLLTGNTIYF. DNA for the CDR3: TGTGCCAGCAGTTTACTAACAGGAAACACCATATATTTT.